The rows below give T cell receptor beta chains drawn from one sample of a study of blood T cells in healthy people across ages. TCRdb itself ran the 5' RACE reads through MiXCR, one entry per CDR3 protein. The table includes about 640,000 distinct CDR3 sequences, roughly three fifths detected once. The sample taken for sequencing was blood. The receptors were gathered from a man aged 55 to 70 in good health. Both conserved end residues are part of each CDR3. The D gene is left open where the match is weak. Clone size, where shown, is once, few, many, or a class for clones that have expanded.

d_call	v_call	j_call	clone_size	cdr3_aa	cdr3_nt
TRBD1	TRBV11-2	TRBJ2-7	-	CASSLDLGQAYEQYF	TGTGCCAGCAGCTTAGATCTGGGACAGGCCTACGAGCAGTACTTC
-	TRBV6-5	TRBJ1-5	few	CASSYSSYSNQPQHF	TGTGCCAGCAGTTACTCCAGTTATAGCAATCAGCCCCAGCATTTT
TRBD2	TRBV20-1	TRBJ2-1	-	CSASSGGESNEQFF	TGCAGTGCTAGTAGCGGGGGGGAAAGCAATGAGCAGTTCTTC
TRBD2	TRBV7-2	TRBJ2-7	-	CASSLEASGRQYEQYF	TGTGCCAGCAGCTTAGAGGCTAGCGGGAGACAATACGAGCAGTACTTC
-	TRBV12-3/TRBV12-4	TRBJ2-5	once	CASSHPGQETQYF	TGTGCCAGCAGTCATCCCGGCCAAGAGACCCAGTACTTC
-	TRBV6-1	TRBJ1-1	once	CVSKWTVNTEAFF	TGTGTCAGCAAATGGACGGTGAACACTGAAGCTTTCTTT
-	TRBV25-1	TRBJ2-5	-	CASAKVGETQYF	TGTGCCAGCGCCAAGGTCGGCGAGACCCAGTACTTC
-	TRBV9	TRBJ2-1	-	CASSAPGGQRDQFF	TGTGCCAGCAGCGCCCCAGGGGGGCAGAGAGATCAGTTCTTC
-	TRBV4-1	TRBJ2-1	-	CASSQDNVASGQFF	TGCGCCAGCAGCCAAGATAATGTGGCGTCGGGGCAGTTCTTC
-	TRBV7-2	TRBJ2-1	-	CASSLGGIANIEQFF	TGTGCCAGCAGCTTAGGGGGAATCGCTAATATTGAGCAGTTCTTC
-	TRBV6-5	TRBJ2-1	-	CASSSHRVTNNEQFF	TGTGCCAGCAGTAGCCATAGGGTCACGAACAATGAGCAGTTCTTC
-	TRBV29-1	TRBJ2-7	-	CSVGATYEQYF	TGCAGCGTAGGGGCAACCTACGAGCAGTACTTC
-	TRBV27	TRBJ1-2	-	CASSLSSSLPGGYTF	TGTGCCAGCAGTTTATCGTCCAGTCTCCCGGGCGGCTACACCTTC
TRBD2	TRBV20-1	TRBJ2-1	few	CSVASGGEYNEQFF	TGCAGTGTTGCTAGCGGGGGAGAGTACAATGAGCAGTTCTTC
-	TRBV28	TRBJ2-6	-	CASSTGSNSGANVLTF	TGTGCCAGCAGCACCGGGTCCAACTCTGGGGCCAACGTCCTGACTTTC
-	TRBV6-2/TRBV6-3	TRBJ2-6	-	CASSYGGTFSGANVLTF	TGTGCCAGCAGTTATGGGGGGACATTCTCTGGGGCCAACGTCCTGACTTTC
-	TRBV7-2	TRBJ1-6	-	CASSVVMNSPLHF	TGTGCCAGCAGCGTGGTGATGAATTCACCCCTCCACTTT
TRBD1	TRBV9	TRBJ1-1	few	CASSAGQANTEAFF	TGTGCCAGCAGCGCCGGACAGGCGAACACTGAAGCTTTCTTT
-	TRBV25-1	TRBJ2-5	-	CASSERAAGGQETQYF	TGTGCCAGCAGTGAAAGGGCCGCAGGGGGGCAAGAGACCCAGTACTTC
TRBD2	TRBV7-9	TRBJ2-2	-	CASSREGGELFF	TGTGCCAGCAGTCGGGAGGGCGGGGAGCTGTTTTTT
-	TRBV20-1	TRBJ1-2	once	CSAPRGSSGYTF	TGCAGTGCGCCGAGGGGTTCCAGCGGCTACACCTTC
-	TRBV5-4	TRBJ2-7	-	CASSLVGQPGNEQYF	TGTGCCAGCAGCTTGGTGGGTCAGCCCGGAAACGAGCAGTACTTC
TRBD2	TRBV10-3	TRBJ2-1	-	CAISGGTSGPNEQFF	TGTGCCATCAGCGGGGGGACTAGCGGTCCCAATGAGCAGTTCTTC
-	TRBV4-1	TRBJ1-4	-	CASSQGNPGPGNEKLFF	TGCGCCAGCAGCCAAGGCAATCCGGGACCGGGTAATGAAAAACTGTTTTTT
-	TRBV7-2	TRBJ1-4	-	CASSPRSHRREKLFF	TGTGCCAGCAGCCCCCGGTCCCATAGGCGGGAAAAACTGTTTTTT
-	TRBV7-2	TRBJ2-5	-	CASSYQGQETQYF	TGTGCCAGCAGTTATCAGGGACAAGAGACCCAGTACTTC
TRBD2	TRBV7-9	TRBJ2-1	-	CASSPASGGADEQFF	TGTGCCAGCAGCCCCGCCAGCGGGGGGGCGGATGAGCAGTTCTTC